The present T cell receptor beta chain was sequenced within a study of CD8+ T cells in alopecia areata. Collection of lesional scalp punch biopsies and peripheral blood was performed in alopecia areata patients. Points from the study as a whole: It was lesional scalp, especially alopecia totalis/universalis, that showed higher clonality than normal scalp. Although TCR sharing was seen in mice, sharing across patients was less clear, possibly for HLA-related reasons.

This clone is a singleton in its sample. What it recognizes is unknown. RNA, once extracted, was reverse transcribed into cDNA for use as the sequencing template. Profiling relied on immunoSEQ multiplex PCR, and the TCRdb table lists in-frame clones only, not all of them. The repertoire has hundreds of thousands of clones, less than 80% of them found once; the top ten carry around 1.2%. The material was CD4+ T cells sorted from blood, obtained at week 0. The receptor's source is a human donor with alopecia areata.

The CDR3 reads CAISEYTGRSPLHF. CDR3 nucleotide sequence: TGTGCCATCAGTGAGTACACAGGGCGGTCACCCCTCCACTTT. The rearrangement uses TRBV10-3 and TRBJ1-6; tentatively, D is TRBD1 (6 bases). Germline values: CDR1 ENHRY, CDR2 SYGVKD. The ends were cut back, 1 base at V and 10 bases at J, with 11 bases in the middle. This CDR3 spans 14 amino acids.